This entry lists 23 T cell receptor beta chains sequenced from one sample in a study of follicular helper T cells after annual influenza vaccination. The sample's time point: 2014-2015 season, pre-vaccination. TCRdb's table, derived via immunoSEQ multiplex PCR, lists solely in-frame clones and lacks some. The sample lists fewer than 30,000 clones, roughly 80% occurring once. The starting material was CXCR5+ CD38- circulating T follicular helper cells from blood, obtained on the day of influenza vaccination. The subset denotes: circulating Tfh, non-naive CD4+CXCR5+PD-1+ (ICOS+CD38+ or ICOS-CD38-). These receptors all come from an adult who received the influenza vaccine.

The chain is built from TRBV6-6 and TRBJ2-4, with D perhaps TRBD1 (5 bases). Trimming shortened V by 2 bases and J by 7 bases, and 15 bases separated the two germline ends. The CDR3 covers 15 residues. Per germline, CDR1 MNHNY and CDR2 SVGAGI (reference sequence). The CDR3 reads CASSYPHRLGNIQYF. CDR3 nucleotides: TGTGCCAGCAGTTACCCTCACAGGTTGGGTAACATTCAGTACTTC.

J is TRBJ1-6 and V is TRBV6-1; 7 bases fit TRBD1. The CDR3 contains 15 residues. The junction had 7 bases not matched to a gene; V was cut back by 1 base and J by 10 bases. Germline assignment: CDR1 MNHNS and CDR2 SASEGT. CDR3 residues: CASSEGRGVGSPLHF. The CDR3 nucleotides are TGTGCCAGCAGTGAAGGCAGGGGGGTCGGGTCACCCCTCCACTTT.

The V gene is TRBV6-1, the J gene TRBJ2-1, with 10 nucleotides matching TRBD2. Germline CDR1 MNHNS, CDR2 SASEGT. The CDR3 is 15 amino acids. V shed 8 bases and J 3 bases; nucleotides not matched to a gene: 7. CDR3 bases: TGTGCCAGCCTCCGGACTAGCGGCTTCTACAATGAGCAGTTCTTC. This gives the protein CASLRTSGFYNEQFF.

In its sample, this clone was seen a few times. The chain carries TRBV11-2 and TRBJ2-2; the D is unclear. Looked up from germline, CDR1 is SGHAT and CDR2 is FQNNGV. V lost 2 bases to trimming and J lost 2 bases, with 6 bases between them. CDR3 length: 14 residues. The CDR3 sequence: CASSLTTNTGELFF. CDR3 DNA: TGTGCCAGCAGCTTAACTACAAACACCGGGGAGCTGTTTTTT.

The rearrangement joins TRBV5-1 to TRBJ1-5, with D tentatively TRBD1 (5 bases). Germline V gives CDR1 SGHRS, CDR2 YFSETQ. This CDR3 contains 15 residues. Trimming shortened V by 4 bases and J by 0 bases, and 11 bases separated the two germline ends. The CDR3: CASSPGGDSNQPQHF. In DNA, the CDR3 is TGCGCCAGCAGCCCGGGAGGGGATAGCAATCAGCCCCAGCATTTT.

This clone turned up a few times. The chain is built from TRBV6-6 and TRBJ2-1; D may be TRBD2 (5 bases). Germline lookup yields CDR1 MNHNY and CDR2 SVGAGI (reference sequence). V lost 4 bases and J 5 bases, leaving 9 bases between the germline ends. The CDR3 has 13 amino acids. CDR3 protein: CASSSRGDNEQFF. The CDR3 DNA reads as TGTGCCAGCAGTTCCCGGGGTGACAATGAGCAGTTCTTC.

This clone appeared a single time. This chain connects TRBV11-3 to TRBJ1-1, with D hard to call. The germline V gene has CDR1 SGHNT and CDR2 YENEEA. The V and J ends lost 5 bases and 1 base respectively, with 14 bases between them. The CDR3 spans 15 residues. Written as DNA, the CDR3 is TGTGCCAGCAGCCCAGGTAAAAGAGAGAACACTGAAGCTTTCTTT. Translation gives CASSPGKRENTEAFF.

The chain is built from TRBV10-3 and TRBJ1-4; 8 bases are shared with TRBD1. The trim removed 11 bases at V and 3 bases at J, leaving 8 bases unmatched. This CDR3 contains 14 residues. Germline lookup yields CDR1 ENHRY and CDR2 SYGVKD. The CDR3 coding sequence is TGTGCCGCCAGGGGACAGGAACCTAATGAAAAACTGTTTTTT. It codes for CAARGQEPNEKLFF.

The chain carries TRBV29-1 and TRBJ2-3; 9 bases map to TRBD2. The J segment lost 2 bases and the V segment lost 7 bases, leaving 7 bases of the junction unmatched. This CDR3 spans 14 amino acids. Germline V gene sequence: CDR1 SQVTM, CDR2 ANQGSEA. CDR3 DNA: TGCAGCGGGACGACTAGCGGACACACAGATACGCAGTATTTT. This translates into CSGTTSGHTDTQYF.

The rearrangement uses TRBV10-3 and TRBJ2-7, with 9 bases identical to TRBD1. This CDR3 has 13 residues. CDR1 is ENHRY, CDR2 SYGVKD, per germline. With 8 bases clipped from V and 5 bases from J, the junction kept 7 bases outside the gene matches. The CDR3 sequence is CAIRDRVGNEQYF. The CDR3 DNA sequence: TGTGCCATCCGGGACAGGGTTGGGAACGAGCAGTACTTC.

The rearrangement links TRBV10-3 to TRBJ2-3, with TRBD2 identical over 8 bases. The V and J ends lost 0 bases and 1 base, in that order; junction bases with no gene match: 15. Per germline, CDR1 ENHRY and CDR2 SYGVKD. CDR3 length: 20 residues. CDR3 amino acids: CAISESTGSGKEFGTDTQYF. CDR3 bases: TGTGCCATCAGTGAGTCGACTGGTAGCGGGAAAGAGTTTGGCACAGATACGCAGTATTTT.

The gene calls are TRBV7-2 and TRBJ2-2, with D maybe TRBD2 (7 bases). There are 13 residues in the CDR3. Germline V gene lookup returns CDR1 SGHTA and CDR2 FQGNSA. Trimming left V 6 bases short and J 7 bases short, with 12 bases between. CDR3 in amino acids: CASRWGGGGELFF. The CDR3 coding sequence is TGTGCCAGCAGGTGGGGGGGCGGCGGGGAGCTGTTTTTT.

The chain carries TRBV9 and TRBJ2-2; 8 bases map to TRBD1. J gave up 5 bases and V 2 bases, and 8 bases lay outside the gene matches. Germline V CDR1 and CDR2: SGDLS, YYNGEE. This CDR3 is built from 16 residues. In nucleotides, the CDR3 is TGTGCCAGCAGCGTTCAGGGGGCGCGAGGGACCGGGGAGCTGTTTTTT. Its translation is CASSVQGARGTGELFF.

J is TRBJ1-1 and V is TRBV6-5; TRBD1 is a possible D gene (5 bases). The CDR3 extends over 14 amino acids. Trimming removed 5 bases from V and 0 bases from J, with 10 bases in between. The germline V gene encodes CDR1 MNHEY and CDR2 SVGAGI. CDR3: CASSDPTVNTEAFF. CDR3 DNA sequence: TGTGCCAGCAGTGACCCGACAGTGAACACTGAAGCTTTCTTT.

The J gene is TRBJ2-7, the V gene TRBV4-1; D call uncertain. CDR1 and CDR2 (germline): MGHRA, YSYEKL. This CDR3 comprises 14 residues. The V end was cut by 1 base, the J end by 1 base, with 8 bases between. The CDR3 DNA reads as TGCGCCAGCAGCCAAGGACTGTATTCCTACGAGCAGTACTTC. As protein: CASSQGLYSYEQYF.

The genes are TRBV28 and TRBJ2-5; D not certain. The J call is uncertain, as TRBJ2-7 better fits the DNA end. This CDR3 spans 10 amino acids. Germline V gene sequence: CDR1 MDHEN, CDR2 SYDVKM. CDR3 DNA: TGTGCCAGCAGCCGTTACGAGCAGTACTTC. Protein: CASSRYEQYF.

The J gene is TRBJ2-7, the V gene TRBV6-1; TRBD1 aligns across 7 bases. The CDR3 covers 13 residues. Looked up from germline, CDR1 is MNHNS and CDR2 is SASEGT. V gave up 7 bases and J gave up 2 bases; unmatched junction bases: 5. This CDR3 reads CASTFGTAYEQYF. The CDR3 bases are TGTGCCAGCACCTTCGGGACAGCCTACGAGCAGTACTTC.

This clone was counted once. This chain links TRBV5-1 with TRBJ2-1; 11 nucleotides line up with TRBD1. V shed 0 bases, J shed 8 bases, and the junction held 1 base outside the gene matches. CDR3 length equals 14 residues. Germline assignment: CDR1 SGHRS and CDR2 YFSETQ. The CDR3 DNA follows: TGCGCCAGCAGCTTGGGGGGACAGGGGGATGAGCAGTTCTTC. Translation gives CASSLGGQGDEQFF.

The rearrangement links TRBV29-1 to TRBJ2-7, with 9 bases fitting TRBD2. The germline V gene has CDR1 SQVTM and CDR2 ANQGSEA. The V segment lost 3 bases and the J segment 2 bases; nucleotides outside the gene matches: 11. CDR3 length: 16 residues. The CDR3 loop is CSVDDPMAGGPYEQYF. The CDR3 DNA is TGCAGCGTTGACGACCCGATGGCGGGAGGGCCCTACGAGCAGTACTTC.

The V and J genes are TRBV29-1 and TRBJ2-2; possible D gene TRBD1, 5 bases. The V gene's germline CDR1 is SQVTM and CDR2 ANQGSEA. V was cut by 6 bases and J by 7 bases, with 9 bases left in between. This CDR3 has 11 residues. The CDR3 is CSVRQLGELFF. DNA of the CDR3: TGCAGCGTAAGACAGCTCGGGGAGCTGTTTTTT.

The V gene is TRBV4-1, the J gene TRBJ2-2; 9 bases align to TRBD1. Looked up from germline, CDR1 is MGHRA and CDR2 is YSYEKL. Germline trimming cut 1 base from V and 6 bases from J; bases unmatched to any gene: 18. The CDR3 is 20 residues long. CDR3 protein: CASSQGPAGGQGLIAGELFF. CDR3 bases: TGCGCCAGCAGCCAAGGGCCAGCCGGGGGACAGGGTTTGATTGCCGGGGAGCTGTTTTTT.

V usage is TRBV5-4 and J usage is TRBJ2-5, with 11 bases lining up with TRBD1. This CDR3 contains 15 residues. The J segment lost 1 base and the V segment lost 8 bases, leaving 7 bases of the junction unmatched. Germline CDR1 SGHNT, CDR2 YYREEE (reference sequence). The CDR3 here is CASRTGGGFQETQYF. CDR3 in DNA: TGTGCCAGTAGGACAGGGGGCGGGTTCCAAGAGACCCAGTACTTC. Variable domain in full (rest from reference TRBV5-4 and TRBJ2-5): ETGVTQSPTHLIKTRGQQVTLRCSSQSGHNTVSWYQQALGQGPQFIFQYYREEENGRGNFPPRFSGLQFPNYSSELNVNALELDDSALYLCASRTGGGFQETQYFGPGTRLLVL.

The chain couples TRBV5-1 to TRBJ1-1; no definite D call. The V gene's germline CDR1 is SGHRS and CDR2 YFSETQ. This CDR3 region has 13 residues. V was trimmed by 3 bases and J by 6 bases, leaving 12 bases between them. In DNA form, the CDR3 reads TGCGCCAGCAGCTCGGGAAATTTCCCTGAAGCTTTCTTT. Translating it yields CASSSGNFPEAFF.